This T cell receptor (beta chain) appears in the sequencing data of a study of T cell changes during pregnancy in multiple sclerosis. The CDR3 is 14 residues long. TCRdb keeps only in-frame clones here, not all; method: immunoSEQ multiplex PCR. The table has roughly 100,000 clones, around nine tenths seen once. The material sequenced was peripheral blood, taken after pregnancy. This clonotype originated in a female donor with multiple sclerosis, enrolled in a pregnancy study. The chain joins TRBV21-1 to TRBJ1-2; the D segment call TRBD1 is taken from the table without a DNA check. TRBV21-1 is labeled a pseudogene. The CDR3 DNA reads as TGTGCCAGCAGCAAAGGGGGGACAGGGTTTGGCTACACCTTC. This codes for CASSKGGTGFGYTF.